Below, 9 T cell receptor beta chains from the same sample are listed, as sequenced in a study of shared clonotypes between healthy human individuals. Generated by immunoSEQ multiplex PCR, the TCRdb table keeps only in-frame clones and is missing some. The table shows about 1.5 million clones, with roughly 96% occurring only once. Sequencing used naive CD4+ T cells sorted from blood. The subset: CD45RA+ positively selected. Receptors were obtained from a man under 40 in good health.

This chain connects TRBV5-6 to TRBJ2-3; D uncertain. The germline CDR1 and CDR2 sequences are SGHDT and YYEEEE. V lost 0 bases, J lost 6 bases, and 5 bases lay in between. The CDR3 has 12 amino acids. The CDR3: CASSLEADTQYF. The CDR3 DNA reads TGTGCCAGCAGCTTGGAGGCGGATACGCAGTATTTT.

This chain joins TRBV5-1 and TRBJ2-1; TRBD2 matches at 8 bases. This CDR3 comprises 18 residues. The ends lost 0 bases at V and 6 bases at J; junction bases unmatched: 14. Germline lookup yields CDR1 SGHRS and CDR2 YFSETQ. CDR3 DNA: TGCGCCAGCAGCTTGGTGGCGGGGGGCGTAGGGCGTTTCAATGAGCAGTTCTTC. It translates to CASSLVAGGVGRFNEQFF. Full variable domain (remainder filled in from reference TRBV5-1 and TRBJ2-1): KAGVTQTPRYLIKTRGQQVTLSCSPISGHRSVSWYQQTPGQGLQFLFEYFSETQRNKGNFPGRFSGRQFSNSRSEMNVSTLELGDSALYLCASSLVAGGVGRFNEQFFGPGTRLTVL.

The rearrangement joins TRBV7-8 to TRBJ1-1; the D is unclear. Looked up from germline, CDR1 is SGHVS and CDR2 is FQNEAQ. The CDR3 has 14 residues. V dropped 5 bases and J dropped 3 bases, with 13 bases sitting between them. CDR3 sequence (DNA): TGTGCCAGCAGCCGTAAGACCCTAGACACTGAAGCTTTCTTT. It encodes CASSRKTLDTEAFF. The full variable domain, completed using reference TRBV7-8 and TRBJ1-1, is GAGVSQSPRYKVAKRGQDVALRCDPISGHVSLFWYQQALGQGPEFLTYFQNEAQLDKSGLPSDRFFAERPEGSVSTLKIQRTQQEDSAVYLCASSRKTLDTEAFFGQGTRLTVV.

The chain joins TRBV5-1 to TRBJ2-7; a weak D match, TRBD1 (5 bases). The V gene's germline CDR1 is SGHRS and CDR2 YFSETQ. The V and J ends lost 7 bases and 0 bases respectively, with 11 bases between them. The CDR3 covers 13 residues. The CDR3 region is CASGQGLSYEQYF. In DNA form, the CDR3 reads TGCGCCAGCGGTCAGGGCCTCTCCTACGAGCAGTACTTC.

This CDR3 is CASREWSTGLPIQYF. Written as DNA, the CDR3 is TGTGCCAGCAGGGAATGGAGTACAGGGCTACCTATTCAGTACTTC. The V call is TRBV27, the J call TRBJ2-4, with D possibly TRBD1 on 6 matching bases. Trimming pared 6 bases from V and 10 bases from J, leaving 22 bases between. The V gene's germline CDR1 is MNHEY and CDR2 SMNVEV (reference sequence). This CDR3 has 15 residues.

CDR3 DNA: TGTGCCAGCAGTTCAGGGGCGGGAGAGACCCAGTACTTC. It specifies CASSSGAGETQYF. The rearrangement joins TRBV6-5 to TRBJ2-5; weak D call: TRBD1 (6 bases). The germline V gene encodes CDR1 MNHEY and CDR2 SVGAGI. The CDR3 loop spans 13 amino acids. V was shortened by 4 bases and J by 4 bases, with 10 bases between the two germline ends.

The chain uses TRBV28 and TRBJ2-4, with a weak D call TRBD2 (5 bases). The length of the CDR3 is 14 residues. Germline CDR1 MDHEN, CDR2 SYDVKM. Trimming left V 2 bases short and J 6 bases short, with 11 bases between. The CDR3 DNA follows: TGTGCCAGCAGTTTAGATAGCGTGGTAAACATTCAGTACTTC. It yields the protein CASSLDSVVNIQYF.

The V gene is TRBV4-3, the J gene TRBJ2-2, with unresolved D. Per germline, CDR1 LGHNA and CDR2 YSLEER. This CDR3 region has 17 residues. The germline V and J ends were trimmed by 4 bases and 2 bases, with 17 bases remaining between them. In DNA, the CDR3 is TGCGCCAGCAGCCGAGCCCACGGTCCTTTCAACACCGGGGAGCTGTTTTTT. This translates into CASSRAHGPFNTGELFF.

V is TRBV5-1 and J is TRBJ1-4; TRBD1 is a possible D gene (6 bases). The CDR3 is 16 amino acids. V shed 5 bases and J shed 7 bases, with 21 bases lying between them. CDR1 is SGHRS and CDR2 is YFSETQ in the germline V gene. CDR3 amino acids: CASSQLGGRGVEKLFF. DNA of the CDR3: TGCGCCAGCAGTCAATTGGGGGGCCGGGGCGTTGAAAAACTGTTTTTT.